What follows is one T cell receptor beta chain and its context. Its antigen is not known. These data belong to a study of shared clonotypes between healthy human individuals. V was shortened by 8 bases and J by 7 bases, with 21 bases between the two germline ends. Germline CDR1 and CDR2: MNHNY and SVGAGI (reference sequence). The CDR3 contains 15 residues. Per the original methods: Junction-only sequences without quality scores came from ImmunoSEQ, so filtering differed. Measured with immunoSEQ multiplex PCR; TCRdb has only the in-frame clones, and not every one. Clone size and the V and J calls come from that table; the DNA yielded D and trimming. The sample yields over a million clones, approximately 97% seen once. Study results and caveats: Naive CD4 clonotypes overlapped across several donors at approximately 5.5%. Rarefaction showed sorted-subset sequencing was incomplete despite large depth. Compared with clonotypes that all four donors shared, non-shared clonotypes had lower generation probabilities.

This clonotype originated in a man under 40 in good health. Sequenced sample: naive CD4+ T cells sorted from blood. This sample's subset: CD45RA+ positively selected. The chain links TRBV6-6 to TRBJ2-1; TRBD2 is a possible D gene (5 bases). CDR3: CASRPSGPPANEQFF. As DNA, the CDR3 is TGTGCCAGCCGCCCGAGCGGTCCACCCGCGAATGAGCAGTTCTTC.